The T cell receptor beta chain described here comes from a study of blood T cell repertoires in COVID-19. Study summary: The United States, Italy and Spain were the sources of the acute and convalescent COVID-19 samples. T cells, B-cell-depleted T cells, or PBMCs supplied cDNA or gDNA.

The germline gives CDR1 MNHEY, CDR2 SVGEGT. The CDR3 contains 13 residues. V dropped 6 bases and J dropped 3; count of bases not matched to a gene: 2. Original processing methods: It was from reference gene primer amplification that nucleated cell counts were estimated. Sequencing used immunoSEQ multiplex PCR; TCRdb keeps in-frame clones, though not all of them. Clonal size and the V and J genes are those of that table, whereas D and trimming came from the DNA. The table lists approximately 90,000 clones, about 77% of them singletons. Enrolled during active infection, Seattle patients were then followed longitudinally.

The clonotype comes from a man aged 70 or older with COVID-19, enrolled during active disease. Sequenced input: peripheral blood. The genes are TRBV6-2 or TRBV6-3 and TRBJ2-1; 7 bases are a match to TRBD1. The CDR3 sequence is CASSGTVYNEQFF. As DNA, the CDR3 is TGTGCCAGCAGCGGGACAGTCTACAATGAGCAGTTCTTC.